The rows below give T cell receptor beta chains drawn from one sample of a study of blood T cell repertoires in COVID-19. The data were produced by immunoSEQ multiplex PCR, yet TCRdb's version contains in-frame clones alone and is incomplete. The data show roughly 200,000 clones, with 70% to 85% seen just once and roughly 12% held by the top ten. Material: peripheral blood. These receptors were taken from a man aged 50 or older who had recovered from COVID-19. Both conserved end residues are part of each CDR3. D genes are given only for firm matches. Size is omitted from some rows. Given values are once, few, many or a class for expanded clones.

j_call	d_call	clone_size	v_call	cdr3_length	cdr3_nt	cdr3_aa
TRBJ2-1	TRBD2	.	TRBV28	17	TGTGCCAGCAGTTTACCTAGCGGGAGGGACATCCACAATGAGCAGTTCTTC	CASSLPSGRDIHNEQFF
TRBJ2-5	.	.	TRBV19	13	TGTGCCAGTAGTATCCCGGGACTTCGGACCCAGTACTTC	CASSIPGLRTQYF
TRBJ2-7	.	.	TRBV21-1	15	TGTGCCAGCAGCAAAAGAAGAGGCAGATACTACGAGCAGTACTTC	CASSKRRGRYYEQYF
TRBJ1-1	TRBD1	.	TRBV9	17	TGTGCCAGCAGCGTTACTATACAGGGGGCTGGTAACACTGAAGCTTTCTTT	CASSVTIQGAGNTEAFF
TRBJ1-2	.	few	TRBV19	13	TGTGCCAGTAGTACGACGGGGTACTATGGCTACACCTTC	CASSTTGYYGYTF
TRBJ2-7	.	.	TRBV6-2/TRBV6-3	13	TGTGCCAGCAGTTTCGAGACTAGAGGTGAGCAGTACTTC	CASSFETRGEQYF
TRBJ2-5	.	.	TRBV7-2	18	TGTGCCAGCAGTTTTGGACAGACGTCACAGATATTCCCGGAGACCCAGTACTTC	CASSFGQTSQIFPETQYF
TRBJ2-5	TRBD2	.	TRBV19	15	TGTGCCAGTAGTATGCGGCGGGAGGCGGGGGAGACCCAGTACTTC	CASSMRREAGETQYF
TRBJ1-1	.	.	TRBV15	15	TGTGCCACCAGCATAATACAGAGTATGAACACTGAAGCTTTCTTT	CATSIIQSMNTEAFF
TRBJ2-7	TRBD2	once	TRBV9	15	TGTGCCAGCAGCCCAAGCGGCGGGAGCGGGAGGGAGCAGTACTTC	CASSPSGGSGREQYF
TRBJ2-3	.	.	TRBV5-1	13	TGCGCCAGCAGCCTGCCTAGCAGAGATACGCAGTATTTT	CASSLPSRDTQYF
TRBJ2-7	.	.	TRBV25-1	15	TGTGCCAGCGATTCCCTAGCAGTGGGGAGGTACGAGCAGTACTTC	CASDSLAVGRYEQYF
TRBJ1-1	.	few	TRBV5-4	13	TGTGCCAGCAGCTTTGGGAGGGGCACTGAAGCTTTCTTT	CASSFGRGTEAFF
TRBJ2-1	TRBD2	.	TRBV7-2	16	TGTGCCAGCAGCTTTACGGGGACTAGCGGCCACAATGAGCAGTTCTTC	CASSFTGTSGHNEQFF
TRBJ1-1	.	.	TRBV11-2	11	TGTGCCAGCAGCCGGAACACTGAAGCTTTCTTT	CASSRNTEAFF
TRBJ2-3	TRBD2	.	TRBV7-2	16	TGTGCCAGCAGCTTAGCCATGGCGGGAGGCACAGATACGCAGTATTTT	CASSLAMAGGTDTQYF
TRBJ2-3	.	.	TRBV15	17	TGTGCCACCAGCAGAGATGCTAGCGCGCCAAGCACAGATACGCAGTATTTT	CATSRDASAPSTDTQYF
TRBJ2-7	.	.	TRBV5-5	14	TGTGCCAGCAGCTTTCGTACAGGCTCCTACGAGCAGTACTTC	CASSFRTGSYEQYF
TRBJ1-2	TRBD1	.	TRBV29-1	16	TGCAGCGTTGAAGAACCGACAGGGGGCGCGATGAAGGGCTACACCTTC	CSVEEPTGGAMKGYTF
TRBJ2-3	TRBD2	.	TRBV28	15	TGTGCCAGCAGGATGAGACTAGCGGACACAGATACGCAGTATTTT	CASRMRLADTDTQYF
TRBJ2-3	TRBD2	.	TRBV20-1	11	TGCAGTGGGGGCGGGGGAGATACGCAGTATTTT	CSGGGGDTQYF
TRBJ2-7	TRBD1	.	TRBV7-6	16	TGTGCCAGCAGCTTGGTCCGGGACAGAGTCTCCTACGAGCAGTACTTC	CASSLVRDRVSYEQYF
TRBJ1-2	.	.	TRBV27	14	TGTGCCAGCAGTACCCAGGTCTATAACTATGGCTACACCTTC	CASSTQVYNYGYTF
TRBJ2-2	.	.	TRBV18	15	TGTGCCAGCTCACCAAGGCAGACTCAAACCGGGGAGCTGTTTTTT	CASSPRQTQTGELFF
TRBJ2-5	.	.	TRBV7-2	16	TGTGCCAGCAGCTTGGGTGAATCACAGGGACAAGAGACCCAGTACTTC	CASSLGESQGQETQYF
TRBJ2-1	.	.	TRBV15	16	TGTGCCACCAGCAATGGGGACTCCGGCGATTGGCATGAGCAGTTCTTC	CATSNGDSGDWHEQFF
TRBJ1-5	.	many	TRBV15	17	TGTGCCACCAGCAGAGAGTGGGCAGGCAATAGCAATCAGCCCCAGCATTTT	CATSREWAGNSNQPQHF
TRBJ2-5	.	.	TRBV3-1/TRBV3-2	12	TGTGCCAGCAGCCATGAAGCGGGGACCCAGTACTTC	CASSHEAGTQYF
TRBJ2-6	.	.	TRBV4-3	17	TGCGCCAGCAGCCCCGAGGGGGTGGGAACTGGGGCCAACGTCCTGACTTTC	CASSPEGVGTGANVLTF
TRBJ2-7	TRBD1	.	TRBV7-9	17	TGTGCCAGCAGGGAGAACGCGGGACAGGGGAATTCCTACGAGCAGTACTTC	CASRENAGQGNSYEQYF
TRBJ2-5	TRBD1	.	TRBV18	15	TGTGCCAGCTCACCACCAGGGACAGGGGCAGAGACCCAGTACTTC	CASSPPGTGAETQYF
TRBJ1-2	.	.	TRBV4-3	15	TGCGCCAGCAGCCAGCCGGGACACATTAACTATGGCTACACCTTC	CASSQPGHINYGYTF
TRBJ2-7	.	.	TRBV15	16	TGTGCCACCAGCAGCGACTACGGGCTACTCTCCTACGAGCAGTACTTC	CATSSDYGLLSYEQYF